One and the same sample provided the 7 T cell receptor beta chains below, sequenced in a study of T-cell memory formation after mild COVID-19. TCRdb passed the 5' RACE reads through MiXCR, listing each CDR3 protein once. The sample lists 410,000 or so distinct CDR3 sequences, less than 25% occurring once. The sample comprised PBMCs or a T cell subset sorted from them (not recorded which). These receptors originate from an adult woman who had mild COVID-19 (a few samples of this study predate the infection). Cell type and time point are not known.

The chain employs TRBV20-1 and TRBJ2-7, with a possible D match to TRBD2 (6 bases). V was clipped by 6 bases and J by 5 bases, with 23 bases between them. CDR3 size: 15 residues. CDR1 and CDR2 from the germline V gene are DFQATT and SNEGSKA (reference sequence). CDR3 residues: CSAQRRGSGVDEQYF. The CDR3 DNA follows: TGCAGTGCCCAGCGACGGGGGTCGGGTGTTGACGAGCAGTACTTC.

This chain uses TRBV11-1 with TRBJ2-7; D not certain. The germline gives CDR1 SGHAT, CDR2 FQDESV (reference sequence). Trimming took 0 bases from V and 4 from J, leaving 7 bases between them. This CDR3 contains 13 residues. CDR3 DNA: TGTGCCAGCAGCTTAGCGGACGGATACGAGCAGTACTTC. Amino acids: CASSLADGYEQYF.

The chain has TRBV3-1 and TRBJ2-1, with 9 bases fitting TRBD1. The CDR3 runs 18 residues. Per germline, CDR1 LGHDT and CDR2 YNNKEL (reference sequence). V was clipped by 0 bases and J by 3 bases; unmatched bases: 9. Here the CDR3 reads CASSQDRGGTGFYNEQFF. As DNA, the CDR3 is TGTGCCAGCAGCCAAGATAGGGGCGGGACAGGGTTCTACAATGAGCAGTTCTTC.

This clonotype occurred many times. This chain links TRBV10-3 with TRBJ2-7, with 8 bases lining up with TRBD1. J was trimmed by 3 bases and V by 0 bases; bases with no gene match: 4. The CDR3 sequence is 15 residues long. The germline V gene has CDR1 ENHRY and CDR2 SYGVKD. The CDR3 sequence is CAISESGTGGYEQYF. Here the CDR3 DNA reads TGTGCCATCAGTGAGTCTGGGACAGGAGGCTACGAGCAGTACTTC.

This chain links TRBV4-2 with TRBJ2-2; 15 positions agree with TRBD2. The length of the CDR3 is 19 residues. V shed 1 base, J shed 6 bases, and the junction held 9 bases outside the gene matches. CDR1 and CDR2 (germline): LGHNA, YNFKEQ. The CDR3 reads CASSQGPGTSGGKAGELFF. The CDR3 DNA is TGTGCCAGCAGCCAAGGCCCCGGGACTAGCGGGGGGAAGGCCGGGGAGCTGTTTTTT.

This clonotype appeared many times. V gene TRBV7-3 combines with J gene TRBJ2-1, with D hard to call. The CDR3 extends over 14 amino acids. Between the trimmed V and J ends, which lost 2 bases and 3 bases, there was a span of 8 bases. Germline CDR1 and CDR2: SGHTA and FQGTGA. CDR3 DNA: TGTGCCAGCAGCTTAGGCCAGGACTACAATGAGCAGTTCTTC. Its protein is CASSLGQDYNEQFF.

The CDR3 loop reads CATSTSAPDNEQFF. The DNA for the CDR3 is TGTGCCACCAGCACTAGCGCACCAGACAATGAGCAGTTCTTC. This chain links TRBV24-1 with TRBJ2-1, with TRBD2 matching over 7 bases. From germline, CDR1 is KGHDR and CDR2 SFDVKD. The CDR3 covers 14 residues. The V and J ends lost 7 bases and 5 bases, in that order; junction bases with no gene match: 7.